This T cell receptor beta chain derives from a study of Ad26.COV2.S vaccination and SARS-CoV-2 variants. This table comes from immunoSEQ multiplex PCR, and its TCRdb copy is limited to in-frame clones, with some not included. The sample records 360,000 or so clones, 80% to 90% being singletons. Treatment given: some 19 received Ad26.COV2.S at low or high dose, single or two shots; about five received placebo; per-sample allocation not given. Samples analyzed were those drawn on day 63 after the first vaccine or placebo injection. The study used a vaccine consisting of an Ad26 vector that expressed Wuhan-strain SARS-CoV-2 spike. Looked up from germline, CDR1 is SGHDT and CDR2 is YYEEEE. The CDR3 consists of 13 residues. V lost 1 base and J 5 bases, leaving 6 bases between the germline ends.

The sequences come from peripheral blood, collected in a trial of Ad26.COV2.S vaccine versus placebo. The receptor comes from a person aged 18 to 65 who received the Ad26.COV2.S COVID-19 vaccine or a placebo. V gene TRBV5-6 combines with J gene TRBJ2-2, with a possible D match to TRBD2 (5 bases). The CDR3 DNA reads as TGTGCCAGCAGCTTGTCGGGAACCGGGGAGCTGTTTTTT. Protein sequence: CASSLSGTGELFF.